Presented here are 32 T cell receptor beta chains from one specimen sequenced in a study of resident and recirculating memory T cells in vitiligo. Sequencing was performed with immunoSEQ multiplex PCR; in TCRdb, only in-frame clones are kept and a portion is missing. Of roughly 80,000 clones listed, approximately 90% are singletons. The sample taken for sequencing was blood. Receptor source: a male donor with vitiligo.

The V call is TRBV5-6, the J call TRBJ2-7; the D gene is possibly TRBD2 (7 bases). The CDR3 has 16 residues. Deletions cut 2 bases from V and 3 bases from J, with 18 bases between. Germline CDR1 is SGHDT and CDR2 is YYEEEE. CDR3 DNA sequence: TGTGCCAGCAGCTTCGGGCCAAGGGGGGGCGACTACGAGCAGTACTTC. This codes for CASSFGPRGGDYEQYF.

The chain joins TRBV11-3 to TRBJ2-7; D is uncertain. CDR1 and CDR2 from the germline V gene are SGHNT and YENEEA. This CDR3 region has 12 residues. V shed 5 bases and J shed 7 bases, with 12 bases lying between them. The DNA for the CDR3 is TGTGCCAGCAGCATTAACGGTGTGGAGCAGTACTTC. It yields the protein CASSINGVEQYF.

The rearrangement joins TRBV7-9 to TRBJ2-7; weak D call: TRBD1 (7 bases). V was shortened by 1 base and J by 4 bases, with 14 bases between the two germline ends. In germline, CDR1 is SEHNR, CDR2 FQNEAQ (reference sequence). The CDR3 runs to 15 residues. The CDR3 here is CASSLGFRGRYEQYF. The CDR3 nucleotides are TGTGCCAGCAGCTTAGGGTTCAGGGGGAGGTACGAGCAGTACTTC.

The genes are TRBV2 and TRBJ2-2; D gene ambiguous. The CDR3 length is 13 residues. Trimming removed 9 bases at V and 1 base at J, with 9 bases between. The germline CDR1 and CDR2 sequences are SNHLY and FYNNEI. The CDR3 protein is CARDTQNTGELFF. For the CDR3, the DNA is TGTGCCAGAGACACCCAGAACACCGGGGAGCTGTTTTTT.

The chain carries TRBV7-7 and TRBJ2-2; 9 nucleotides agree with TRBD1. The CDR3 loop spans 14 amino acids. Germline V lookup: CDR1 SSHAT, CDR2 FNYEAQ (reference sequence). Trimming at V came to 5 bases and at J to 6 bases, leaving 4 bases not matched to a gene. As DNA, the CDR3 is TGTGCCAGCAGCCAGGGACAGGGCTCCGGGGAGCTGTTTTTT. Translation gives CASSQGQGSGELFF.

The rearrangement uses TRBV2 and TRBJ1-1; D may be TRBD1 (6 bases). V gave up 6 bases and J gave up 5 bases, with 16 bases separating them. The CDR3 totals 14 residues. Germline CDR1 reads SNHLY; CDR2 reads FYNNEI. Written as DNA, the CDR3 is TGTGCCAGCAGCACCCAGGGGTTAGGGACTGAAGCTTTCTTT. It translates to CASSTQGLGTEAFF.

The chain joins TRBV27 to TRBJ2-7, with 11 nucleotides matching TRBD2. With 5 bases clipped from V and 0 bases from J, the junction kept 6 bases outside the gene matches. The CDR3 contains 16 residues. CDR1 is MNHEY and CDR2 is SMNVEV in the germline V gene (reference sequence). The CDR3 is CASSPLAGGSSYEQYF. In nucleotides, the CDR3 is TGTGCCAGCAGTCCTTTAGCGGGAGGGAGCTCCTACGAGCAGTACTTC.

The CDR3 DNA reads TGTGCCAGCAGTGACAGGTTCCATGAGCAGTTCTTC. Translating it yields CASSDRFHEQFF. The rearrangement joins TRBV28 to TRBJ2-1; TRBD1 is a possible D gene (6 bases). Germline V CDR1 and CDR2: MDHEN, SYDVKM. CDR3 length: 12 amino acids. V was shortened by 5 bases and J by 8 bases, with 10 bases between the two germline ends.

V usage is TRBV28 and J usage is TRBJ1-2; D unresolved. V was shortened by 8 bases and J by 1 base, with 20 bases between the two germline ends. The CDR3 length is 16 residues. The germline gives CDR1 MDHEN, CDR2 SYDVKM. The CDR3 spells CASLPPERDLNYGYTF. CDR3 in DNA: TGTGCCAGCCTGCCCCCCGAGAGAGATCTTAACTATGGCTACACCTTC.

The chain carries TRBV19 and TRBJ1-4; 8 positions agree with TRBD1. J lost 2 bases, V lost 5 bases, and 4 bases had no gene match. CDR1 is LNHDA and CDR2 is SQIVND in the germline V gene (reference sequence). This CDR3 has 15 amino acids. CDR3 bases: TGTGCCAGTAGTGGACAGGGTGGGACTAATGAAAAACTGTTTTTT. It codes for CASSGQGGTNEKLFF.

In DNA form, the CDR3 reads TGCGCCAGCAGCCAAGGACTAGCGGGAACTCGGGAGCAGTTCTTC. Protein product: CASSQGLAGTREQFF. J is TRBJ2-1 and V is TRBV4-1; TRBD2 matches 11 bases. The V gene end was trimmed by 1 base and the J gene end by 10 bases; junction bases not matched to a gene: 6. This CDR3 spans 15 amino acids. Germline CDR1 is MGHRA and CDR2 is YSYEKL.

V and J are TRBV19 and TRBJ2-7; no reliable D call. V was trimmed by 5 bases and J by 2 bases, leaving 16 bases between them. Germline loops: CDR1 LNHDA, CDR2 SQIVND (reference sequence). The CDR3 spans 15 residues. This chain's CDR3 is CASSDNPISTYEQYF. The CDR3 region has the DNA TGTGCCAGTAGTGACAACCCGATATCTACCTACGAGCAGTACTTC.

This clone was detected once. The chain joins TRBV4-1 to TRBJ2-4, with D possibly matching TRBD2 (6 bases). With 1 base removed from V and 0 bases from J, the gap between germline ends came to 16 bases. The CDR3 is 18 residues long. CDR1 MGHRA and CDR2 YSYEKL come from the germline V gene. The CDR3 coding sequence is TGCGCCAGCAGCCAAGGTGAGGCAGCGGGCCTAGCCAAAAACATTCAGTACTTC. It specifies CASSQGEAAGLAKNIQYF.

The V and J genes are TRBV6-1 and TRBJ2-3; TRBD1 might be the D (6 bases). In germline, CDR1 is MNHNS, CDR2 SASEGT. Trimming removed 2 bases at V and 4 bases at J, with 13 bases between. CDR3 length: 15 amino acids. CDR3 nucleotide sequence: TGTGCCAGCAGTGAAAGGCCCGCAGGGGCAGATACGCAGTATTTT. This sequence encodes CASSERPAGADTQYF.

As regards this clone: Other nucleotide sequences from this sample produce the same CDR3. V usage is TRBV9 and J usage is TRBJ2-1; a weak D match, TRBD1 (6 bases). V lost 0 bases, J lost 4 bases, and 11 bases lay in between. From germline, CDR1 is SGDLS and CDR2 YYNGEE. The CDR3 is 15 residues long. CDR3 nucleotides: TGTGCCAGCAGCGTAGGGGCAGGGGCTTACAATGAGCAGTTCTTC. Its protein is CASSVGAGAYNEQFF.

The J gene is TRBJ1-2, the V gene TRBV7-9; no firm D call. Trimming left V 2 bases short and J 4 bases short, with 20 bases between. Per germline, CDR1 SEHNR and CDR2 FQNEAQ (reference sequence). This CDR3 has 17 amino acids. CDR3 coding DNA: TGTGCCAGCAGCTTACGCCCTGTACAGATAAACCGCTATGGCTACACCTTC. Its protein product is CASSLRPVQINRYGYTF.

This clone was observed once. This chain connects TRBV7-8 to TRBJ1-3, with 7 positions matching TRBD1. V trimming: 2 bases; J trimming: 0 bases; junction bases outside the gene matches: 7. This CDR3 has 17 amino acids. The germline gives CDR1 SGHVS, CDR2 FQNEAQ. CDR3 sequence (DNA): TGTGCCAGCAGCTTAAAGGGACAGCTCCGCTCTGGAAACACCATATATTTT. Its protein product is CASSLKGQLRSGNTIYF.

The J gene is TRBJ1-1, the V gene TRBV29-1; D is unresolved. There are 14 residues in the CDR3. CDR1 SQVTM and CDR2 ANQGSEA come from the germline V gene. CDR3 amino acids: CSCCGLTGNTEAFF. The CDR3 region has the DNA TGCAGTTGTTGTGGTTTGACGGGGAACACTGAAGCTTTCTTT.

V is TRBV6-1 and J is TRBJ2-3; TRBD2 aligns across 7 bases. Germline loops: CDR1 MNHNS, CDR2 SASEGT. V lost 2 bases and J lost 1; bases outside the gene matches: 9. The CDR3 runs 17 residues. Written as DNA, the CDR3 is TGTGCCAGCAGTGAACGGACTAGATCCGGGGGCACAGATACGCAGTATTTT. Translated, it gives CASSERTRSGGTDTQYF.

The J gene is TRBJ2-1, the V gene TRBV25-1; D perhaps matches TRBD1 (6 bases). The germline V and J ends were trimmed by 3 bases and 4 bases, with 10 bases remaining between them. The CDR3 extends over 14 amino acids. Germline CDR1 reads MGHDK; CDR2 reads SYGVNS. CDR3 bases: TGTGCCAGCAGTGATTTACAGGGATACAATGAGCAGTTCTTC. Protein product: CASSDLQGYNEQFF.

The gene calls are TRBV19 and TRBJ1-2, with 8 bases identical to TRBD1. The CDR3 spans 17 residues. The germline CDR1 and CDR2 sequences are LNHDA and SQIVND (reference sequence). The V and J ends lost 4 bases and 1 base, in that order; junction bases with no gene match: 11. The chain's CDR3 is CASSSLGQGTDNYGYTF. Written as DNA, the CDR3 is TGTGCCAGTAGTAGCCTCGGACAGGGAACTGATAACTATGGCTACACCTTC.

This chain joins TRBV29-1 and TRBJ2-3; 8 nucleotides agree with TRBD2. The V segment lost 3 bases and the J segment 2 bases; nucleotides outside the gene matches: 4. Germline V gene sequence: CDR1 SQVTM, CDR2 ANQGSEA. The CDR3 spans 14 residues. In DNA form, the CDR3 reads TGCAGCGTTGAGGGCGGGAGGAACACAGATACGCAGTATTTT. It is translated as CSVEGGRNTDTQYF.

The chain uses TRBV11-2 and TRBJ2-7, with no clear D. From germline, CDR1 is SGHAT and CDR2 FQNNGV. Deletions cut 1 base from V and 3 bases from J, with 7 bases between. CDR3 length equals 13 residues. CDR3 sequence (DNA): TGTGCCAGCAGCTTAGGCACTGACTACGAGCAGTACTTC. Its translation is CASSLGTDYEQYF.

The chain has TRBV28 and TRBJ2-1, with D tentatively TRBD1 (7 bases). CDR3 length: 17 residues. Germline loops: CDR1 MDHEN, CDR2 SYDVKM. V was trimmed by 8 bases and J by 14 bases, leaving 34 bases between them. CDR3 in amino acids: CASRRGSGGTLTMRKFF. DNA for the CDR3: TGTGCCAGCCGGAGGGGTTCAGGGGGGACCCTAACAATGAGGAAGTTCTTC.

The chain is built from TRBV7-9 and TRBJ2-7, with TRBD1 identical over 7 bases. The CDR3 spans 14 residues. Germline V CDR1 and CDR2: SEHNR, FQNEAQ (reference sequence). The J segment lost 3 bases and the V segment lost 5 bases, leaving 7 bases of the junction unmatched. The CDR3 DNA is TGTGCCAGCAGCCTACAGGGGCTTGGCTACGAGCAGTACTTC. Its protein product is CASSLQGLGYEQYF. Together with reference TRBV7-9 and TRBJ2-7, the CDR3 gives the full variable domain: DTGVSQNPRHKITKRGQNVTFRCDPISEHNRLYWYRQTLGQGPEFLTYFQNEAQLEKSRLLSDRFSAERPKGSFSTLEIQRTEQGDSAMYLCASSLQGLGYEQYFGPGTRLTVT.

V is TRBV27 and J is TRBJ2-3; D is undetermined. Trimming took 8 bases from V and 6 from J, leaving 12 bases between them. Germline CDR1 reads MNHEY; CDR2 reads SMNVEV (reference sequence). The CDR3 has 12 residues. DNA of the CDR3: TGTGCCAGCGGCAACATCCTGGATACGCAGTATTTT. The encoded protein is CASGNILDTQYF.

V and J are TRBV13 and TRBJ2-7; TRBD1 aligns across 12 bases. The trim removed 2 bases at V and 7 bases at J, leaving 9 bases unmatched. Germline values: CDR1 PRHDT, CDR2 FYEKMQ (reference sequence). The CDR3 spans 16 residues. DNA for the CDR3: TGTGCCAGCAGCTTAAGGCCCGGGACAGGGGGCATTGAGCAGTACTTC. Its translation: CASSLRPGTGGIEQYF.

The chain has TRBV5-1 and TRBJ2-3, with TRBD2 as a possible D gene (7 bases). The ends were cut back, 5 bases at V and 4 bases at J, with 17 bases in the middle. The CDR3 is 15 residues long. Germline CDR1 is SGHRS and CDR2 is YFSETQ. The CDR3 reads CASRSGGHSADTQYF. CDR3 DNA sequence: TGCGCCAGCAGGTCGGGGGGACACTCGGCAGATACGCAGTATTTT.

The chain uses TRBV7-9 and TRBJ1-1; 7 bases map to TRBD1. The germline V gene encodes CDR1 SEHNR and CDR2 FQNEAQ (reference sequence). This CDR3 is built from 15 residues. Losses at the gene ends were 5 bases for V and 4 bases for J; bases not matched to a gene: 10. The CDR3 is CASSDRDDGRTEAFF. CDR3 DNA: TGTGCCAGCAGCGACAGGGATGATGGGCGCACTGAAGCTTTCTTT.

This clone was counted once. Germline and junction disagree at one end, which may indicate a read error. The chain recombines TRBV9 with TRBJ2-7; 9 nucleotides agree with TRBD2. The CDR3 has 15 amino acids. Germline CDR1 SGDLS, CDR2 YYNGEE. In DNA form, the CDR3 reads TGTGCCAGCAGCGTTGGTAGCGGGGGCTCCTACGAGCTGTACTTC. Translation: CASSVGSGGSYELYF. Drawing the rest from reference TRBV9 and TRBJ2-7, the complete variable domain is DSGVTQTPKHLITATGQRVTLRCSPRSGDLSVYWYQQSLDQGLQFLIQYYNGEERAKGNILERFSAQQFPDLHSELNLSSLELGDSALYFCASSVGSGGSYELYFGPGTRLTVT.

The chain carries TRBV28 and TRBJ1-5; D call uncertain. The germline V and J ends were trimmed by 6 bases and 8 bases, with 17 bases remaining between them. Germline V gene sequence: CDR1 MDHEN, CDR2 SYDVKM. The CDR3 has 14 amino acids. CDR3 DNA: TGTGCCAGCAGCCCCACTACCCTTCGGGAGCCCCAGCATTTT. Amino acids: CASSPTTLREPQHF.

This chain connects TRBV7-6 to TRBJ2-7, with D perhaps matching TRBD1 (6 bases). CDR1 SGHVS and CDR2 FNYEAQ come from the germline V gene. Trimming cost V 5 bases and J 7 bases, with 18 bases left between them. The CDR3 extends over 14 amino acids. CDR3 residues: CASSQGQIAWEQYF. CDR3 nucleotide sequence: TGTGCCAGCAGCCAAGGACAGATCGCCTGGGAGCAGTACTTC.